This entry lists 2 T cell receptor beta chains sequenced from one sample in a study of PD-L1 blockade in urothelial cancer. Time point meaning: peripheral blood 6 weeks after treatment start. Profiling relied on immunoSEQ multiplex PCR, and the TCRdb table lists in-frame clones only, not all of them. The repertoire holds 120,000 or so clones, with 86% as singletons. Source: PBMCs, taken around atezolizumab (anti-PD-L1) treatment. The receptors originated from a middle-aged man with urothelial cancer.

CDR3 protein: CASSLDSNAYYEQYF. The CDR3 nucleotides are TGCGCCAGCAGCTTGGACAGCAACGCATACTACGAGCAGTACTTC. The chain couples TRBV5-1 to TRBJ2-7; D gene ambiguous. The CDR3 consists of 15 residues. V was trimmed by 0 bases and J by 3 bases, leaving 13 bases between them. Germline V lookup: CDR1 SGHRS, CDR2 YFSETQ.

This clone was picked up one time. This rearrangement joins TRBV29-1 to TRBJ1-1; TRBD1 is a possible D gene (5 bases). The CDR3 consists of 14 residues. The germline CDR1 and CDR2 sequences are SQVTM and ANQGSEA. V lost 7 bases to trimming and J lost 1 base, with 16 bases between them. The CDR3 protein is CSGGRAGENTEAFF. CDR3 in DNA: TGCAGCGGTGGACGTGCGGGGGAGAACACTGAAGCTTTCTTT.